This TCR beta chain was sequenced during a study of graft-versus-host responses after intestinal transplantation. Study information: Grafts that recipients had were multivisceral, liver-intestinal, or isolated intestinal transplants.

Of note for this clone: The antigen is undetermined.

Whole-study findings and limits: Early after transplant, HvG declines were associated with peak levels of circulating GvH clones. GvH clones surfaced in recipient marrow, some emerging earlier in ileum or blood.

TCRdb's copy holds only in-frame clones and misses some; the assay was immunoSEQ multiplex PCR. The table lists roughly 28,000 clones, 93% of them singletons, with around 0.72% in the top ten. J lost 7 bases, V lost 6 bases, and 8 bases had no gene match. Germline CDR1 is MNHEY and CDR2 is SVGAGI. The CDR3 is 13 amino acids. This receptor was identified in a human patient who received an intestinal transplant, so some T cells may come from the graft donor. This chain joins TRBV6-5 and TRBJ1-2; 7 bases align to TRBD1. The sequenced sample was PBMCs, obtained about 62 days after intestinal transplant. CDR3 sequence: CASRPEGQCGYTF. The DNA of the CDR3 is TGTGCCAGCAGGCCTGAGGGACAGTGTGGCTACACCTTC.